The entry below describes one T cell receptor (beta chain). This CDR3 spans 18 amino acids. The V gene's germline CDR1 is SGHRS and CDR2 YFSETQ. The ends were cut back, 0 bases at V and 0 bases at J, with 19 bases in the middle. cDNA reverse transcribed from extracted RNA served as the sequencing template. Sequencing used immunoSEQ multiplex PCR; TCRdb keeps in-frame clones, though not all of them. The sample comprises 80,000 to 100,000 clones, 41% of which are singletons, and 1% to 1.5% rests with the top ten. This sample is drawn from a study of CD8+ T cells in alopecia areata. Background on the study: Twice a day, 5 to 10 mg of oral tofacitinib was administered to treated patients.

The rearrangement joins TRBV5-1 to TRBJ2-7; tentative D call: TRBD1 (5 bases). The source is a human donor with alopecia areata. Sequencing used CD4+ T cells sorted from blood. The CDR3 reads CASSLAESYLGASYEQYF. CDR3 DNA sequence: TGCGCCAGCAGCTTGGCCGAGTCGTATCTAGGGGCCTCCTACGAGCAGTACTTC.